This TCR beta chain was documented in a study of blood T cell repertoires in COVID-19. Study details: Specimens from acute and convalescent COVID-19 originated in the United States, Italy and Spain. PBMCs, B-cell-depleted T cells, or T cells provided the cDNA or gDNA that made up the material.

This CDR3 has 16 residues. Germline lookup yields CDR1 LGHNA and CDR2 YNFKEQ. V was clipped by 4 bases and J by 1 base; unmatched bases: 6. Original processing notes: Estimation of nucleated cell counts was performed using reference gene primer amplification. TCRdb's copy holds only in-frame clones and misses some; the assay was immunoSEQ multiplex PCR. The D gene and trimming were derived from the DNA, and the V and J assignments and clone size from that table. The table shows 150,000 or so clones, with roughly 79% occurring only once. The receptor was isolated from a human donor with acute or convalescent COVID-19. The donor label of this sample is uncertain. The sequencing input was peripheral blood. This chain uses TRBV4-2 with TRBJ2-5; 10 bases agree with TRBD2. This CDR3 is CASSLWTSGVQETQYF. In nucleotides, the CDR3 is TGTGCCAGCAGCCTGTGGACTAGCGGAGTCCAAGAGACCCAGTACTTC.